One and the same sample provided the 22 T cell receptor beta chains below, sequenced in a study of blood T cell repertoires in COVID-19. Assay: immunoSEQ multiplex PCR; the TCRdb copy retains only in-frame clones and omits some. The sample carries around 400,000 clones, over 80% recorded once. Sequencing used PBMCs or T cells enriched from blood (not recorded which). The source is a woman between 45 and 60 years old who had recovered from COVID-19.

This sequence joins TRBV5-1 and TRBJ1-2, with D possibly TRBD1 on 5 matching bases. The CDR3 is made up of 13 amino acids. V lost 4 bases to trimming and J lost 5 bases, with 12 bases between them. Germline V gives CDR1 SGHRS, CDR2 YFSETQ. In DNA form, the CDR3 reads TGCGCCAGCAGCCCACCGGGGGGATATGGCTACACCTTC. Residues: CASSPPGGYGYTF.

A remark on this clone: At one end, the junction sequence differs from germline, possibly due to a read error. The chain combines TRBV12-3 or TRBV12-4 with TRBJ1-2, with TRBD1 matching over 9 bases. The CDR3 extends over 12 amino acids. DNA of the CDR3: TGTGCCAGCAGCCGGGACAGGGAAGGGCTATCCTTC. This translates into CASSRDREGLSF.

The rearrangement links TRBV5-4 to TRBJ2-5; D may be TRBD1 (5 bases). Germline V CDR1 and CDR2: SGHNT, YYREEE (reference sequence). The germline V and J ends were trimmed by 5 bases and 1 base, with 12 bases remaining between them. The CDR3 contains 14 residues. CDR3 nucleotide sequence: TGTGCCAGCAGACCTCAGGGCCCCCAAGAGACCCAGTACTTC. Its translation is CASRPQGPQETQYF.

The chain links TRBV7-9 to TRBJ1-2, with a tentative D call TRBD1 (6 bases). This CDR3 comprises 13 residues. Germline-derived CDR1 and CDR2 are SEHNR and FQNEAQ (reference sequence). V lost 1 base to trimming and J lost 7 bases, with 10 bases between them. The DNA for the CDR3 is TGTGCCAGCAGCTTAGAAACAGGGATTGGCTACACCTTC. Amino acid sequence: CASSLETGIGYTF.

The chain uses TRBV29-1 and TRBJ2-3, with D possibly being TRBD1 (5 bases). Per the germline V gene, CDR1 is SQVTM and CDR2 is ANQGSEA. The CDR3 covers 15 residues. The CDR3 reads CIPFEGRVGTDTQYF. The DNA for the CDR3 is TGCATCCCCTTTGAAGGCAGGGTAGGGACAGATACGCAGTATTTT.

This clone appeared a single time. This rearrangement joins TRBV3-1 (or the pseudogene TRBV3-2) to TRBJ1-2; no reliable D call. The CDR3 loop spans 14 amino acids. Germline V gene data show CDR1 as LGHDT and CDR2 as YNNKEL (reference sequence). The V end lost 5 bases, the J end lost 6 bases, and 16 bases lay between the germline ends. The CDR3 protein is CASSSNRAWHGYTF. The DNA for the CDR3 is TGTGCCAGCAGCAGCAACAGAGCTTGGCATGGCTACACCTTC.

V and J are TRBV6-5 and TRBJ1-2, with TRBD1 matching 10 bases. The CDR3 has 14 residues. Germline V gene data show CDR1 as MNHEY and CDR2 as SVGAGI. V dropped 6 bases and J dropped 3; count of bases not matched to a gene: 4. Here the CDR3 reads CASRRGTGDYGYTF. In DNA form, the CDR3 reads TGTGCCAGCAGGCGGGGGACAGGGGACTATGGCTACACCTTC.

The rearrangement joins TRBV5-1 to TRBJ1-5; 7 bases map to TRBD1. The V gene end was trimmed by 2 bases and the J gene end by 3 bases; junction bases not matched to a gene: 2. Per the germline V gene, CDR1 is SGHRS and CDR2 is YFSETQ. The CDR3 loop spans 14 amino acids. CDR3 in DNA: TGCGCCAGCAGCTTTGGGACAGACAATCAGCCCCAGCATTTT. Translating gives CASSFGTDNQPQHF.

The chain is built from TRBV19 and TRBJ1-2, with 9 bases lining up with TRBD1. J lost 3 bases, V lost 4 bases, and 9 bases had no gene match. CDR3 length equals 16 residues. Germline V gene data show CDR1 as LNHDA and CDR2 as SQIVND (reference sequence). The CDR3 loop reads CASSTRTGGRDYGYTF. For the CDR3, the DNA is TGTGCCAGTAGTACACGTACAGGGGGCAGAGACTATGGCTACACCTTC. Variable domain in full (rest from reference TRBV19 and TRBJ1-2): DGGITQSPKYLFRKEGQNVTLSCEQNLNHDAMYWYRQDPGQGLRLIYYSQIVNDFQKGDIAEGYSVSREKKESFPLTVTSAQKNPTAFYLCASSTRTGGRDYGYTFGSGTRLTVV.

This clone appeared once. The V and J genes are TRBV18 and TRBJ1-6; D perhaps matches TRBD1 (6 bases). CDR1 is KGHSH and CDR2 is LQKENI in the germline V gene. The CDR3 spans 14 residues. Between the trimmed V and J ends, which lost 3 bases and 8 bases, there was a span of 11 bases. The DNA of the CDR3 is TGTGCCAGCTCACCGGCAGGGGATTATTCACCCCTCCACTTT. Its protein is CASSPAGDYSPLHF.

This sequence joins TRBV30 and TRBJ1-1; D gene uncertain. This CDR3 spans 14 amino acids. CDR1 and CDR2 (germline): GTSNPN, SVGIG (reference sequence). V gave up 2 bases and J gave up 0 bases, with 10 bases separating them. The CDR3 DNA follows: TGTGCCTGGAGTCCTCATTACATGAACACTGAAGCTTTCTTT. Its protein product is CAWSPHYMNTEAFF.

The chain employs TRBV5-1 and TRBJ2-7, with 7 positions matching TRBD2. Losses at the gene ends were 4 bases for V and 4 bases for J; bases not matched to a gene: 17. Germline V CDR1 and CDR2: SGHRS, YFSETQ. There are 17 residues in the CDR3. CDR3 residues: CASSPGGGSLTFYEQYF. The CDR3 nucleotides read TGCGCCAGCAGCCCGGGAGGCGGGAGTCTTACTTTTTACGAGCAGTACTTC.

This clone was detected once. The V call is TRBV10-3, the J call TRBJ2-7, with 8 bases aligning to TRBD1. This CDR3 has 14 amino acids. V lost 3 bases, J lost 7 bases, and 8 bases stayed unmatched. Looked up from germline, CDR1 is ENHRY and CDR2 is SYGVKD. CDR3 amino acids: CAISERQGSWEQYF. The DNA for the CDR3 is TGTGCCATCAGTGAACGACAGGGGTCATGGGAGCAGTACTTC.

This clone was seen only once. The J gene is TRBJ1-5, the V gene TRBV7-9; 7 nucleotides align to TRBD1. V lost 4 bases and J lost 8; bases outside the gene matches: 8. Germline V gives CDR1 SEHNR, CDR2 FQNEAQ (reference sequence). The CDR3 totals 14 residues. For the CDR3, the DNA is TGTGCCAGCAGCTCTAACACAGGGGTCGAGCCCCAGCATTTT. The encoded protein is CASSSNTGVEPQHF.

The chain recombines TRBV5-6 with TRBJ2-5; 9 nucleotides align to TRBD2. Germline values: CDR1 SGHDT, CDR2 YYEEEE. J gave up 10 bases and V 1 base, and 8 bases lay outside the gene matches. CDR3 size: 14 residues. The CDR3 loop reads CASSLLGPREGQYF. The DNA of the CDR3 is TGTGCCAGCAGCTTGTTGGGCCCGCGGGAGGGCCAGTACTTC.

The chain carries TRBV6-1 and TRBJ1-5; 10 bases are a match to TRBD1. Looked up from germline, CDR1 is MNHNS and CDR2 is SASEGT. The CDR3 loop spans 17 amino acids. V shed 4 bases and J 1 base; nucleotides not matched to a gene: 7. The CDR3 sequence: CASSVPDRGLSNQPQHF. The CDR3 bases are TGTGCCAGCAGTGTACCCGACAGGGGGCTAAGCAATCAGCCCCAGCATTTT.

The chain combines TRBV6-2 or TRBV6-3 with TRBJ2-7, with 7 bases identical to TRBD1. Germline V gene data show CDR1 as MNHEY and CDR2 as SVGEGT. Trimming cost V 6 bases and J 3 bases; bases outside gene matches: 23. The CDR3 extends over 19 amino acids. The DNA for the CDR3 is TGTGCCAGCAGCAATCTTTTTCAGACAGGGCTTGGATTACGCTACGAGCAGTACTTC. This encodes CASSNLFQTGLGLRYEQYF.

This chain links TRBV7-9 with TRBJ2-5; 9 bases match TRBD2. This CDR3 contains 14 residues. Germline CDR1 reads SEHNR; CDR2 reads FQNEAQ (reference sequence). J gave up 5 bases and V 5 bases, and 6 bases lay outside the gene matches. The CDR3 region has the DNA TGTGCCAGCAGCCCCAGGACTAGCGCGGAGACCCAGTACTTC. This codes for CASSPRTSAETQYF. The full variable domain, with the rest looked up from reference TRBV7-9 and TRBJ2-5, is DTGVSQNPRHKITKRGQNVTFRCDPISEHNRLYWYRQTLGQGPEFLTYFQNEAQLEKSRLLSDRFSAERPKGSFSTLEIQRTEQGDSAMYLCASSPRTSAETQYFGPGTRLLVL.

J is TRBJ1-1 and V is TRBV7-9; a weak D match, TRBD1 (5 bases). The CDR3 spans 13 residues. Germline V gene sequence: CDR1 SEHNR, CDR2 FQNEAQ (reference sequence). V was pared by 10 bases and J by 0 bases, with 12 bases between. The CDR3 DNA is TGTGCCACTAACAGGTTCATGAACACTGAAGCTTTCTTT. This gives the protein CATNRFMNTEAFF.

The chain employs TRBV21-1 and TRBJ2-1; the D segment call TRBD2 is taken from the table without a DNA check. TRBV21-1 is a listed pseudogene. CDR3 size: 15 residues. The CDR3, as DNA: TGTGCCAGCAGCAAAGCGCTAGCGGGAGATCGTGAGCAGTTCTTC. Translating it yields CASSKALAGDREQFF.

The rearrangement joins TRBV3-1 (or the pseudogene TRBV3-2) to TRBJ1-1; a weak D match, TRBD1 (6 bases). The CDR3 has 15 amino acids. V dropped 3 bases and J dropped 1 base, with 12 bases sitting between them. Germline lookup yields CDR1 LGHDT and CDR2 YNNKEL (reference sequence). CDR3 loop: CASSHGGAANTEAFF. Written as DNA, the CDR3 is TGTGCCAGCAGCCACGGGGGGGCGGCGAACACTGAAGCTTTCTTT.

V and J are TRBV2 and TRBJ2-2; 7 positions agree with TRBD2. The CDR3 has 14 residues. Trimming cost V 5 bases and J 3 bases; bases outside gene matches: 3. CDR1 is SNHLY, CDR2 FYNNEI, per germline. The DNA of the CDR3 is TGTGCCAGCAGTAACGGGGGGTACACCGGGGAGCTGTTTTTT. Protein: CASSNGGYTGELFF.